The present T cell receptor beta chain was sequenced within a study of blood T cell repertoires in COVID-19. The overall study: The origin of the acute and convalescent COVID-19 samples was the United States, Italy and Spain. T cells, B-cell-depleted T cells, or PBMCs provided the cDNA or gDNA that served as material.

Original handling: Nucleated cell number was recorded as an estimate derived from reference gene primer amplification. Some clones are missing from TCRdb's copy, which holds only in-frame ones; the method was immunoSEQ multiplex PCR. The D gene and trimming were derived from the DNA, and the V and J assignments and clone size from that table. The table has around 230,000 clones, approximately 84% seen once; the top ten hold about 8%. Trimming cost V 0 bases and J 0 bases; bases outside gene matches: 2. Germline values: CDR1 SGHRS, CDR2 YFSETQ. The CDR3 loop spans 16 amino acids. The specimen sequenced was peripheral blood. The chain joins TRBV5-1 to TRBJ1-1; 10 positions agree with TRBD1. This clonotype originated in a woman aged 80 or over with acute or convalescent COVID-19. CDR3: CASSLGQGAMNTEAFF. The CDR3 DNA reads TGCGCCAGCAGCTTGGGACAGGGGGCCATGAACACTGAAGCTTTCTTT.